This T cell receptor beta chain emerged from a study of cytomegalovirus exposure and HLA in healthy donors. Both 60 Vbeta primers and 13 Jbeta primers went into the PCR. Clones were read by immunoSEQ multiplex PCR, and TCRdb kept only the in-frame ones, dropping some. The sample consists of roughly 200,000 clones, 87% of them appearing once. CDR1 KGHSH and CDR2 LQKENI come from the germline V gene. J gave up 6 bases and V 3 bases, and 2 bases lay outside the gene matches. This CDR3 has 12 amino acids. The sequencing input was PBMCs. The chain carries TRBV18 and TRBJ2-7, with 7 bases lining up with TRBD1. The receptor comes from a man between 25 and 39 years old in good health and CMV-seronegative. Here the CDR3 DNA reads TGTGCCAGCTCACCCAACAGGGGCGAGCAGTACTTC. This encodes CASSPNRGEQYF. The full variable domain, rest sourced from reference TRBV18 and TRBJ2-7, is NAGVMQNPRHLVRRRGQEARLRCSPMKGHSHVYWYRQLPEEGLKFMVYLQKENIIDESGMPKERFSAEFPKEGPSILRIQQVVRGDSAAYFCASSPNRGEQYFGPGTRLTVT.